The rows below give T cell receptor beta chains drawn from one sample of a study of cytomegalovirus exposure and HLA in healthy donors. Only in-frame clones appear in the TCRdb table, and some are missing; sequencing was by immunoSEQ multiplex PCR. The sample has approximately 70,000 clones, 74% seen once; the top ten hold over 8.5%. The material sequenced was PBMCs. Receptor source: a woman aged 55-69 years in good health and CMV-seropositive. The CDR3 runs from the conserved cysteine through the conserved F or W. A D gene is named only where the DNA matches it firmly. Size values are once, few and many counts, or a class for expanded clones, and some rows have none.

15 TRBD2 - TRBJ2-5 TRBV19 TGTGCCAGTAGTAGTAGCGGGGGAGCTCAAGAGACCCAGTACTTC CASSSSGGAQETQYF
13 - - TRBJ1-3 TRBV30 TGTGCCTGGGGAGGGAGCTCTGGAAACACCATATATTTT CAWGGSSGNTIYF
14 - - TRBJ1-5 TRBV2 TGTGCCAGCAGTGGGACATTCTCACAGCAGCCCCAGCATTTT CASSGTFSQQPQHF
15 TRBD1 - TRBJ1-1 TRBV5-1 TGCGCCAGCAGCCGAGCCGGGACAGGGGTCACTGAAGCTTTCTTT CASSRAGTGVTEAFF
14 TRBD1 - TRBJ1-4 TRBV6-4 TGTGCCAGCAGGGCCGGGACAGGGGATGAAAAACTGTTTTTT CASRAGTGDEKLFF
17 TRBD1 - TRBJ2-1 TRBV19 TGTGCCAGTAGTGCCTCAGGGGGCGTCTCAACCTACAATGAGCAGTTCTTC CASSASGGVSTYNEQFF
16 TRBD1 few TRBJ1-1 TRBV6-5 TGTGCCAGCAGTTTGGGACAGGGAAGTAGGCACACTGAAGCTTTCTTT CASSLGQGSRHTEAFF
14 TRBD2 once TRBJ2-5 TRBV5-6 TGTGCCAGCGGGCTCGGGGGGGGACGGAAGACCCAGTACTTC CASGLGGGRKTQYF
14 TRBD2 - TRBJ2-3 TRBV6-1 TGTGCCAGCAGGACTAGCGGGCTTATTGATACGCAGTATTTT CASRTSGLIDTQYF
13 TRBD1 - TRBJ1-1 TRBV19 TGTGCCGCCTCGAGGGGGCCGGGCACTGAAGCTTTCTTT CAASRGPGTEAFF
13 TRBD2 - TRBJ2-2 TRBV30 TGTGCCCGAAGGCGGGGGGTTACCGGGGAGCTGTTTTTT CARRRGVTGELFF
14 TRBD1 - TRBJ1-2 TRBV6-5 TGTGCCAGCAGTTTAGACAGGGCTAGACGAGGCTACACCTTC CASSLDRARRGYTF
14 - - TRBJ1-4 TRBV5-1 TGCGCCAGCTCCCGAGGGGGGGATAATGAAAAACTGTTTTTT CASSRGGDNEKLFF
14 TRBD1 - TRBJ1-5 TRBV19 TGTGCCAGTAGAAGACAGGGGGGAAATCAGCCCCAGCATTTT CASRRQGGNQPQHF
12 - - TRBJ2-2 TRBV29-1 TGCAGCGCGGACAGGAACACCGGGGAGCTGTTTTTT CSADRNTGELFF
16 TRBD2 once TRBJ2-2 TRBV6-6 TGTGCCAGCAATACGGTAGCGGGAGACCCGAGTGGGGAGCTGTTTTTT CASNTVAGDPSGELFF
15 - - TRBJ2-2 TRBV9 TGTGCCAGCAGCCTTAGACTAGGGCCAGCCGGGGAGCTGTTTTTT CASSLRLGPAGELFF
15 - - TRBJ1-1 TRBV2 TGTGCCAGCAGTTCTAGGGGCCTCATGAACACTGAAGCTTTCTTT CASSSRGLMNTEAFF
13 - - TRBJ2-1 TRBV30 TGTGCCTGGAGTAAGAGTTCCTACAATGAGCAGTTCTTC CAWSKSSYNEQFF
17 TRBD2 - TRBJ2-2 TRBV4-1 TGCGCCAGCAGCCGATACGGGGGGGGCGCGAACACCGGGGAGCTGTTTTTT CASSRYGGGANTGELFF
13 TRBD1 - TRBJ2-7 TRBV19 TGTGCCAGTAGTATAGCCAGGGGGCTCGAGCAGTACTTC CASSIARGLEQYF
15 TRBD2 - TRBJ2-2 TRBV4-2 TGTGCCAGCAGGCAAGAGGCGGGAGGGGCCGGGGAGCTGTTTTTT CASRQEAGGAGELFF
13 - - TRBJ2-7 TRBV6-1 TGTGCCAGCAGTGAAGCGCGGGACTACGAGCAGTACTTC CASSEARDYEQYF
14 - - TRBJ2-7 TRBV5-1 TGCGCCAGCAGCTTCGGGAGGGGGCCGTACGAGCAGTACTTC CASSFGRGPYEQYF
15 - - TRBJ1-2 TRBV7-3 TGTGCCAGCAGCCCCGGTGACGGACTTCGGGATGGCTACACCTTC CASSPGDGLRDGYTF
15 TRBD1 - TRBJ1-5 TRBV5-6 TGTGCCAGCAGCTCTAACAGGGGGTTCAATCAGCCCCAGCATTTT CASSSNRGFNQPQHF
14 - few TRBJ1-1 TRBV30 TGTGCCTGGAGTGTACGAGGCCCGAACACTGAAGCTTTCTTT CAWSVRGPNTEAFF
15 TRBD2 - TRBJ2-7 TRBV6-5 TGTGCCACCAGGAACCGGGGACTAGTCGCGTCCGAGCAGTACTTC CATRNRGLVASEQYF